The 27 T cell receptor beta chains given below trace back to one sample, sequenced in a study of blood T cell repertoires in COVID-19. Profiled with immunoSEQ multiplex PCR; TCRdb holds only in-frame clones, not every one. The sample has some 16,000 clones, about three quarters seen once. Sequences were obtained from peripheral blood. The receptors stem from a man aged 55 to 69 with acute or convalescent COVID-19.

The chain employs TRBV28 and TRBJ1-2, with a tentative D call TRBD1 (6 bases). Germline V lookup: CDR1 MDHEN, CDR2 SYDVKM. This CDR3 region has 11 residues. V shed 4 bases and J shed 8 bases, with 8 bases lying between them. CDR3 amino acids: CASSYRDGYTF. The CDR3 region has the DNA TGTGCCAGCAGTTACAGGGACGGCTACACCTTC.

The J gene is TRBJ2-5, the V gene TRBV11-3; D might be TRBD1 (7 bases). CDR3 length: 16 residues. Germline CDR1 reads SGHNT; CDR2 reads YENEEA. V lost 5 bases and J 1 base, leaving 17 bases between the germline ends. CDR3 DNA: TGTGCCAGCAGCCAGGGGGGAGGACACCTCCAAGAGACCCAGTACTTC. Amino acid sequence: CASSQGGGHLQETQYF.

V is TRBV5-1 and J is TRBJ2-3, with 9 bases that match TRBD2. Germline values: CDR1 SGHRS, CDR2 YFSETQ. The ends lost 2 bases at V and 3 bases at J; junction bases unmatched: 4. CDR3 length: 15 amino acids. This CDR3 is CASSFGSGGTDTQYF. CDR3 nucleotide sequence: TGCGCCAGCAGCTTTGGGAGCGGGGGGACAGATACGCAGTATTTT.

The V and J genes are TRBV29-1 and TRBJ2-5; 11 nucleotides line up with TRBD1. Looked up from germline, CDR1 is SQVTM and CDR2 is ANQGSEA. This CDR3 comprises 14 residues. The V gene end was trimmed by 6 bases and the J gene end by 1 base; junction bases not matched to a gene: 4. The DNA for the CDR3 is TGCAGCGTGCGGACAGGGGGCTTCCAAGAGACCCAGTACTTC. This codes for CSVRTGGFQETQYF.

V gene TRBV7-2 combines with J gene TRBJ2-7; TRBD2 aligns across 7 bases. V lost 1 base and J lost 1; bases outside the gene matches: 1. This CDR3 spans 14 amino acids. From germline, CDR1 is SGHTA and CDR2 FQGNSA. The CDR3 loop reads CASSLGTSSYEQYF. The CDR3, as DNA: TGTGCCAGCAGCTTAGGGACTAGTTCCTACGAGCAGTACTTC. The full variable domain, in which reference TRBV7-2 and TRBJ2-7 provide the parts outside the CDR3, is GAGVSQSPSNKVTEKGKDVELRCDPISGHTALYWYRQSLGQGLEFLIYFQGNSAPDKSGLPSDRFSAERTGGSVSTLTIQRTQQEDSAVYLCASSLGTSSYEQYFGPGTRLTVT.

This chain links TRBV24-1 with TRBJ2-3, with a tentative D call TRBD1 (6 bases). The CDR3 runs to 16 residues. Germline values: CDR1 KGHDR, CDR2 SFDVKD. Trimming left V 2 bases short and J 5 bases short, with 16 bases between. The CDR3 nucleotides are TGTGCCACCAGTGATTACGGCAGGGGATCAGGAGATACGCAGTATTTT. Its protein is CATSDYGRGSGDTQYF.

The chain employs TRBV6-1 and TRBJ1-1; unclear D gene. V shed 2 bases and J shed 7 bases, with 11 bases lying between them. The CDR3 contains 13 residues. Germline assignment: CDR1 MNHNS and CDR2 SASEGT. For the CDR3, the DNA is TGTGCCAGCAGTGAACTTGGTAGTGGTGAAGCTTTCTTT. As protein: CASSELGSGEAFF.

V gene TRBV11-1 combines with J gene TRBJ1-1, with D maybe TRBD1 (5 bases). The CDR3 spans 14 residues. Looked up from germline, CDR1 is SGHAT and CDR2 is FQDESV (reference sequence). The V gene lost 1 base and the J gene lost 4 bases, with 10 bases spanning the gap. The CDR3 nucleotides are TGTGCCAGCAGCTTAGGAAGGGGTTCCACTGAAGCTTTCTTT. It codes for CASSLGRGSTEAFF.

The rearrangement uses TRBV5-6 and TRBJ1-2; D is ambiguous. Germline CDR1 and CDR2: SGHDT and YYEEEE. Between the trimmed V and J ends, which lost 2 bases and 8 bases, there was a span of 13 bases. The CDR3 totals 13 residues. The CDR3 is CASSFLSREGYTF. DNA of the CDR3: TGTGCCAGCAGCTTCTTGTCTAGGGAGGGCTACACCTTC.

The rearrangement joins TRBV21-1 to TRBJ1-3; the table's TRBD1 call for D was not verified on the DNA. TRBV21-1 constitutes a pseudogene. This CDR3 comprises 19 residues. The CDR3 region has the DNA TGTGCCAGCAGCAAGGAGGGACAGGGAGTGATAAACTCTGGAAACACCATATATTTT. It codes for CASSKEGQGVINSGNTIYF.

The J gene is TRBJ2-1, the V gene TRBV4-1, with 14 bases that match TRBD2. The trim removed 4 bases at V and 7 bases at J, leaving 3 bases unmatched. The germline V gene has CDR1 MGHRA and CDR2 YSYEKL. The CDR3 totals 15 residues. CDR3 protein: CASSLGTSGGNEQFF. DNA of the CDR3: TGCGCCAGCAGCCTCGGGACTAGCGGGGGTAATGAGCAGTTCTTC.

The chain combines TRBV9 with TRBJ2-5, with 8 bases matching TRBD1. CDR3 length: 17 amino acids. The germline V gene encodes CDR1 SGDLS and CDR2 YYNGEE. V was clipped by 2 bases and J by 5 bases; unmatched bases: 14. Here the CDR3 DNA reads TGTGCCAGCAGCGTGTCCTTTTCAGGGGGCTTGAGGGAGACCCAGTACTTC. It yields the protein CASSVSFSGGLRETQYF.

The rearrangement joins TRBV10-3 to TRBJ1-2; D uncertain. The CDR3 runs to 11 residues. Germline V gene sequence: CDR1 ENHRY, CDR2 SYGVKD. Trimming took off 4 bases at V and 4 bases at J, with 4 bases between the two ends. The CDR3 coding sequence is TGTGCCATCAGTGCAGGCTATGGCTACACCTTC. Its protein product is CAISAGYGYTF.

The chain is built from TRBV11-1 and TRBJ2-2; TRBD1 agrees at 7 bases. V trimming: 6 bases; J trimming: 6 bases; junction bases outside the gene matches: 13. Looked up from germline, CDR1 is SGHAT and CDR2 is FQDESV (reference sequence). The CDR3 consists of 16 residues. CDR3 sequence: CASRSPGQRVPGELFF. Here the CDR3 DNA reads TGTGCCAGCAGAAGTCCGGGACAGAGGGTGCCCGGGGAGCTGTTTTTT.

CDR3 sequence reads: CASEVLAGAETQYF. DNA for the CDR3: TGTGCCAGCGAGGTACTAGCGGGGGCCGAGACCCAGTACTTC. V and J are TRBV2 and TRBJ2-5; 11 nucleotides line up with TRBD2. In germline, CDR1 is SNHLY, CDR2 FYNNEI. CDR3 size: 14 residues. The ends lost 8 bases at V and 5 bases at J; junction bases unmatched: 7.

The chain has TRBV19 and TRBJ1-5, with D possibly being TRBD1 (5 bases). V was clipped by 5 bases and J by 4 bases, with 18 bases between them. The CDR3 contains 16 residues. The V gene's germline CDR1 is LNHDA and CDR2 SQIVND (reference sequence). The CDR3, as DNA: TGTGCCAGTAGTGGGGGACTGAGGGTAGGTAATCAGCCCCAGCATTTT. This translates into CASSGGLRVGNQPQHF.

V usage is TRBV27 and J usage is TRBJ1-2; D possibly corresponds to TRBD1 (5 bases). The CDR3 totals 16 residues. V was cut by 7 bases and J by 6 bases, with 24 bases left in between. Germline V lookup: CDR1 MNHEY, CDR2 SMNVEV (reference sequence). The CDR3 nucleotides read TGTGCCAGCACCCCTCGTTCGGCAGGGTCGAAAGATGGCTACACCTTC. This gives the protein CASTPRSAGSKDGYTF.

The gene calls are TRBV5-1 and TRBJ2-1; 7 positions match TRBD1. Trimming removed 2 bases from V and 2 bases from J; junction bases left unmatched: 4. This CDR3 comprises 15 residues. Germline V gives CDR1 SGHRS, CDR2 YFSETQ. CDR3 sequence (DNA): TGCGCCAGCAGCTTAGAGCAGGGGGCCTACAATGAGCAGTTCTTC. Translation: CASSLEQGAYNEQFF.

This clone has a single count. This chain links TRBV9 with TRBJ2-3; D might be TRBD1 (5 bases). Trimming stripped 0 bases from V and 9 bases from J, with 20 bases between. CDR3 length: 16 residues. Germline loops: CDR1 SGDLS, CDR2 YYNGEE. In DNA form, the CDR3 reads TGTGCCAGCAGCGTAGATCAGGGAAAGGTATCAGGGACGCAGTATTTT. Amino acid sequence: CASSVDQGKVSGTQYF. The full variable domain, rest sourced from reference TRBV9 and TRBJ2-3, is DSGVTQTPKHLITATGQRVTLRCSPRSGDLSVYWYQQSLDQGLQFLIQYYNGEERAKGNILERFSAQQFPDLHSELNLSSLELGDSALYFCASSVDQGKVSGTQYFGPGTRLTVL.

This clone was counted a few times. V usage is TRBV19 and J usage is TRBJ2-5, with 11 bases fitting TRBD1. V was clipped by 3 bases and J by 5 bases; unmatched bases: 5. Germline-derived CDR1 and CDR2 are LNHDA and SQIVND (reference sequence). This CDR3 is built from 15 residues. CDR3 region: CASSIRTGGDETQYF. The CDR3 DNA reads as TGTGCCAGTAGTATTAGGACAGGGGGCGACGAGACCCAGTACTTC.

The chain has TRBV5-4 and TRBJ1-1; tentative D call: TRBD1 (5 bases). CDR1 is SGHNT, CDR2 YYREEE, per germline (reference sequence). This CDR3 is 16 amino acids long. V was clipped by 3 bases and J by 1 base, with 16 bases between them. The CDR3 sequence is CASSYSMGLANTEAFF. DNA for the CDR3: TGTGCCAGCAGCTATTCCATGGGACTGGCGAACACTGAAGCTTTCTTT. Filled out from reference TRBV5-4 and TRBJ1-1, the complete variable domain reads ETGVTQSPTHLIKTRGQQVTLRCSSQSGHNTVSWYQQALGQGPQFIFQYYREEENGRGNFPPRFSGLQFPNYSSELNVNALELDDSALYLCASSYSMGLANTEAFFGQGTRLTVV.

This clone has a single count. The chain has TRBV4-1 and TRBJ2-1, with 13 nucleotides matching TRBD2. The trim removed 1 base at V and 9 bases at J, leaving 6 bases unmatched. Germline V gene data show CDR1 as MGHRA and CDR2 as YSYEKL. The CDR3 covers 16 residues. The DNA of the CDR3 is TGCGCCAGCAGCCAAGTGACTAGCGGGGGGTTTCTTGAGCAGTTCTTC. It is translated as CASSQVTSGGFLEQFF.

The rearrangement joins TRBV19 to TRBJ2-6; D not resolved. The CDR3 has 16 amino acids. Trimming removed 0 bases at V and 2 bases at J, with 8 bases between. The germline gives CDR1 LNHDA, CDR2 SQIVND (reference sequence). The CDR3 is CASSIEARPGANVLTF. The CDR3 region has the DNA TGTGCCAGTAGTATAGAAGCCCGCCCTGGGGCCAACGTCCTGACTTTC.

V usage is TRBV9 and J usage is TRBJ2-1, with 11 nucleotides matching TRBD2. The CDR3 covers 15 residues. Germline V gene sequence: CDR1 SGDLS, CDR2 YYNGEE. V gave up 3 bases and J gave up 2 bases; unmatched junction bases: 1. The CDR3 coding sequence is TGTGCCAGCAGCGCTAGCGGGGGGCCCTACAATGAGCAGTTCTTC. Translation gives CASSASGGPYNEQFF.

The chain has TRBV25-1 and TRBJ1-3; D unresolved. The CDR3 is made up of 15 amino acids. Germline V gene lookup returns CDR1 MGHDK and CDR2 SYGVNS. Deletions cut 3 bases from V and 4 bases from J, with 13 bases between. In DNA form, the CDR3 reads TGTGCCAGCAGTGACTACCTTGGTTCAGGAAACACCATATATTTT. Translated: CASSDYLGSGNTIYF. The entire variable domain, with the rest obtained from reference TRBV25-1 and TRBJ1-3, is as follows: EADIYQTPRYLVIGTGKKITLECSQTMGHDKMYWYQQDPGMELHLIHYSYGVNSTEKGDLSSESTVSRIRTEHFPLTLESARPSHTSQYLCASSDYLGSGNTIYFGEGSWLTVV.

V is TRBV30 and J is TRBJ1-2, with D perhaps matching TRBD1 (5 bases). This CDR3 is built from 13 residues. Trimming cost V 4 bases and J 2 bases, with 11 bases left between them. CDR1 and CDR2 from the germline V gene are GTSNPN and SVGIG (reference sequence). The CDR3: CAWKKPGNYGYTF. CDR3 bases: TGTGCCTGGAAAAAACCAGGGAACTATGGCTACACCTTC.

The V and J genes are TRBV30 and TRBJ1-4; 7 bases fit TRBD1. Per germline, CDR1 GTSNPN and CDR2 SVGIG (reference sequence). V gave up 4 bases and J gave up 2 bases; unmatched junction bases: 19. The CDR3 is made up of 19 amino acids. Here the CDR3 reads CAWTRGTVTLPGTNEKLFF. CDR3 DNA sequence: TGTGCCTGGACCCGAGGGACAGTAACTCTCCCGGGGACTAATGAAAAACTGTTTTTT.